One and the same sample provided the 20 T cell receptor beta chains below, sequenced in a study of T cells after yellow fever vaccination. TCRdb re-analysed the 5' RACE reads in MiXCR, keeping a single row per CDR3 protein. The repertoire holds 250,000 to 400,000 distinct CDR3 sequences, with around 4.3% as singletons. The starting material was PBMCs, obtained 15 days after the yellow fever booster vaccination. These receptors originate from a man aged 18-30 years who received the YFV17D yellow fever vaccine.

This clonotype has a count of ten or more. The chain carries TRBV7-9 and TRBJ2-7, with 9 bases aligning to TRBD2. This CDR3 is 14 amino acids long. The germline CDR1 and CDR2 sequences are SEHNR and FQNEAQ (reference sequence). Trimming took 2 bases from V and 6 from J; bases not matched to a gene: 5. As DNA, the CDR3 is TGTGCCAGCAGCTTATACCTAGCGGGACTCGAGCAGTACTTC. This codes for CASSLYLAGLEQYF.

This clonotype came up many times. The gene calls are TRBV6-2 or TRBV6-3 and TRBJ2-1; D perhaps matches TRBD1 (5 bases). V lost 2 bases and J lost 4, with 12 bases in between. This CDR3 spans 15 amino acids. CDR1 and CDR2 (germline): MNHEY, SVGEGT. The CDR3 here is CASSYGAQSYNEQFF. The CDR3 DNA reads TGTGCCAGCAGTTACGGGGCCCAGTCGTACAATGAGCAGTTCTTC.

The rearrangement links TRBV6-2 or TRBV6-3 to TRBJ2-2, with a possible D match to TRBD1 (6 bases). The germline CDR1 and CDR2 sequences are MNHEY and SVGEGT. Trimming pared 4 bases from V and 5 bases from J, leaving 14 bases between. CDR3 length: 15 amino acids. The CDR3: CASSLSGAYTGELFF. The CDR3 DNA follows: TGTGCCAGCAGTTTATCAGGGGCGTATACCGGGGAGCTGTTTTTT.

This clonotype occurred many times. The rearrangement joins TRBV20-1 to TRBJ2-3; D gene uncertain. The CDR3 is 11 residues long. The germline gives CDR1 DFQATT, CDR2 SNEGSKA (reference sequence). V lost 8 bases, J lost 3 bases, and 9 bases lay in between. This CDR3 is CSCRPTDTQYF. The CDR3 coding sequence is TGCAGTTGCCGGCCGACAGATACGCAGTATTTT.

This clonotype was found a few times. The genes are TRBV4-3 and TRBJ2-1, with 7 bases matching TRBD1. Looked up from germline, CDR1 is LGHNA and CDR2 is YSLEER. V lost 6 bases, J lost 3 bases, and 8 bases stayed unmatched. This CDR3 region has 15 residues. CDR3 nucleotide sequence: TGCGCCAGCAGTCGAGGGACAGCTCGCTACAATGAGCAGTTCTTC. It yields the protein CASSRGTARYNEQFF.

This clonotype was detected a few times. The gene calls are TRBV5-4 and TRBJ2-5; D is unclear. Germline CDR1 and CDR2: SGHNT and YYREEE (reference sequence). The V gene lost 4 bases and the J gene lost 4 bases, with 14 bases spanning the gap. This CDR3 has 14 residues. The CDR3 spells CASSTRTSGETQYF. Here the CDR3 DNA reads TGTGCCAGCAGCACACGGACCTCAGGAGAGACCCAGTACTTC. Variable domain in full (rest from reference TRBV5-4 and TRBJ2-5): ETGVTQSPTHLIKTRGQQVTLRCSSQSGHNTVSWYQQALGQGPQFIFQYYREEENGRGNFPPRFSGLQFPNYSSELNVNALELDDSALYLCASSTRTSGETQYFGPGTRLLVL.

This clonotype was counted many times. The chain couples TRBV5-1 to TRBJ1-5; perhaps TRBD1 as D (5 bases). The CDR3 consists of 15 residues. Germline V CDR1 and CDR2: SGHRS, YFSETQ. The ends were cut back, 0 bases at V and 7 bases at J, with 14 bases in the middle. The CDR3 sequence: CASSLGSGTGQPQHF. The CDR3 DNA is TGCGCCAGCAGCTTGGGCTCAGGGACGGGGCAGCCCCAGCATTTT.

V usage is TRBV12-3 or TRBV12-4 and J usage is TRBJ1-1; tentative D call: TRBD1 (5 bases). The CDR3 sequence is 14 residues long. V was clipped by 3 bases and J by 3 bases, with 11 bases between them. CDR3 coding DNA: TGTGCCAGCAGTTTGGGGGTCAGGTACACTGAAGCTTTCTTT. Its translation is CASSLGVRYTEAFF.

This rearrangement joins TRBV5-1 to TRBJ2-7; D may be TRBD1 (6 bases). CDR1 and CDR2 (germline): SGHRS, YFSETQ. Trimming removed 3 bases from V and 2 bases from J, with 12 bases in between. The CDR3 covers 14 residues. CDR3 amino acids: CASSYDRLAYEQYF. In DNA, the CDR3 is TGCGCCAGCAGCTATGACAGGTTGGCCTACGAGCAGTACTTC.

This clonotype has more than one count but fewer than ten. The V and J genes are TRBV14 and TRBJ2-3, with D perhaps matching TRBD1 or TRBD2 (5 bases each). The CDR3 runs to 16 residues. Germline V gene lookup returns CDR1 SGHDN and CDR2 FVKESK. V gave up 5 bases and J gave up 2 bases, with 17 bases separating them. CDR3 amino acids: CASSGKTGPITDTQYF. In DNA, the CDR3 is TGTGCCAGCAGCGGTAAAACGGGACCTATCACAGATACGCAGTATTTT.

The table lists this clonotype with a few counts. The gene calls are TRBV20-1 and TRBJ2-7; TRBD2 matches at 11 bases. The CDR3 spans 17 residues. In germline, CDR1 is DFQATT, CDR2 SNEGSKA (reference sequence). J gave up 7 bases and V 0 bases, and 14 bases lay outside the gene matches. CDR3 sequence (DNA): TGCAGTGCTAGAGATGCAGCGACTAGCGGGGCCCGAATAGAGCAGTACGTC. This gives the protein CSARDAATSGARIEQYV.

This clonotype was found many times. At one boundary the junction diverges from the germline segment, which might be a read error. The J gene is TRBJ1-1, the V gene TRBV11-2, with TRBD1 matching 7 bases. The CDR3 is 16 residues long. Per germline, CDR1 SGHAT and CDR2 FQNNGV. In DNA form, the CDR3 reads TGTGCCAGAAGCTTCGGACAGGCCAACATGAACACTGAAGCTTTCTTT. This codes for CARSFGQANMNTEAFF. The full variable domain, rest sourced from reference TRBV11-2 and TRBJ1-1, is EAGVAQSPRYKIIEKRQSVAFWCNPISGHATLYWYQQILGQGPKLLIQFQNNGVVDDSQLPKDRFSAERLKGVDSTLKIQPAKLEDSAVYLCARSFGQANMNTEAFFGQGTRLTVV.

CDR3: CASSFVLSTEAFF. The DNA of the CDR3 is TGTGCCAGCAGTTTCGTCCTTTCCACTGAAGCTTTCTTT. The chain combines TRBV27 with TRBJ1-1; D is ambiguous. Germline assignment: CDR1 MNHEY and CDR2 SMNVEV (reference sequence). The V end was cut by 3 bases, the J end by 4 bases, with 9 bases between. This CDR3 is 13 amino acids long.

This clonotype was found a few times. The chain carries TRBV12-3 or TRBV12-4 and TRBJ1-6; D uncertain. V was trimmed by 6 bases and J by 14 bases, leaving 20 bases between them. This CDR3 has 14 amino acids. The CDR3 sequence: CASSSGLPLTALHF. The DNA of the CDR3 is TGTGCCAGCAGCTCAGGACTCCCCTTAACGGCCCTCCACTTT.

The chain recombines TRBV7-2 with TRBJ1-2; D is ambiguous. The germline gives CDR1 SGHTA, CDR2 FQGNSA. V was trimmed by 5 bases and J by 4 bases, leaving 11 bases between them. This CDR3 has 13 amino acids. In nucleotides, the CDR3 is TGTGCCAGCAGCCCTCCCAACGTCTATGGCTACACCTTC. It yields the protein CASSPPNVYGYTF. The full variable domain, in which reference TRBV7-2 and TRBJ1-2 provide the parts outside the CDR3, is GAGVSQSPSNKVTEKGKDVELRCDPISGHTALYWYRQSLGQGLEFLIYFQGNSAPDKSGLPSDRFSAERTGGSVSTLTIQRTQQEDSAVYLCASSPPNVYGYTFGSGTRLTVV.

This clonotype was recorded at least ten times. The genes are TRBV7-9 and TRBJ2-2, with D unresolved. Between the trimmed V and J ends, which lost 1 base and 3 bases, there was a span of 9 bases. The CDR3 is 15 amino acids. CDR1 SEHNR and CDR2 FQNEAQ come from the germline V gene (reference sequence). CDR3 amino acids: CASSLVLGDTGELFF. CDR3 nucleotide sequence: TGTGCCAGCAGCTTAGTCTTGGGCGACACCGGGGAGCTGTTTTTT.

This clonotype was seen repeatedly, ten times or more. V usage is TRBV29-1 and J usage is TRBJ2-3; D gene unclear. Trimming pared 4 bases from V and 2 bases from J, leaving 7 bases between. This CDR3 has 12 residues. Germline V CDR1 and CDR2: SQVTM, ANQGSEA. The CDR3 region is CSVGWNTDTQYF. The CDR3 nucleotides are TGCAGCGTTGGGTGGAACACAGATACGCAGTATTTT.

The chain links TRBV29-1 to TRBJ2-3; D uncertain. The CDR3 loop spans 8 amino acids. CDR1 and CDR2 from the germline V gene are SQVTM and ANQGSEA. Trimming stripped 3 bases from V and 8 bases from J, with 0 bases between. In nucleotides, the CDR3 is TGCAGCGTTGATACGCAGTATTTT. Translating gives CSVDTQYF.

This clonotype occurred a few times. The V and J genes are TRBV5-5 and TRBJ1-1; no firm D call. The CDR3 spans 12 residues. V lost 4 bases and J 3 bases, leaving 7 bases between the germline ends. CDR1 is SGHKS and CDR2 is YYEKEE in the germline V gene (reference sequence). CDR3 amino acids: CASSLQHTEAFF. The CDR3 DNA reads TGTGCCAGCAGCCTACAGCACACTGAAGCTTTCTTT.

This clonotype has a handful of counts. J is TRBJ1-5 and V is TRBV28; weak D call: TRBD1 (5 bases). The germline V gene encodes CDR1 MDHEN and CDR2 SYDVKM. The V end was cut by 8 bases, the J end by 11 bases, with 19 bases between. The CDR3 consists of 13 residues. CDR3 protein: CASGRDLFLSQHF. For the CDR3, the DNA is TGTGCCAGCGGACGGGACCTCTTTTTGTCCCAGCATTTT.